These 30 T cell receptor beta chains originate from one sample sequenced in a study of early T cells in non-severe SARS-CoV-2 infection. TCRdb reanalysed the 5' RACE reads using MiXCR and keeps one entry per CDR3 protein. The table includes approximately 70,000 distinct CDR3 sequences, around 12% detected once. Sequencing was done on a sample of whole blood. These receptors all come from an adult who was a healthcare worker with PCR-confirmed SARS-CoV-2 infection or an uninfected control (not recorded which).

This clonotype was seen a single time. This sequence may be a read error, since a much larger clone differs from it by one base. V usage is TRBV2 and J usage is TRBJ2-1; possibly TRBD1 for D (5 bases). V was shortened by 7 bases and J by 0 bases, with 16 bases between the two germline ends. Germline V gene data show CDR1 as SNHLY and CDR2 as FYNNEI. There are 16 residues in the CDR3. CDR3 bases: TGTGCCAGCACTACCAGACAGCCGACCTCCTACAATGAGCAGTTCTTC. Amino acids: CASTTRQPTSYNEQFF.

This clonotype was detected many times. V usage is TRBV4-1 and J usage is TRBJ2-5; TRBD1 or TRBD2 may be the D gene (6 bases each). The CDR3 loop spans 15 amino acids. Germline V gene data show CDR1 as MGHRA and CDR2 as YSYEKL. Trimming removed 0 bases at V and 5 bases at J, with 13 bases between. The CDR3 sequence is CASSQEGGLSETQYF. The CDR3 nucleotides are TGCGCCAGCAGCCAAGAAGGGGGGCTGTCTGAGACCCAGTACTTC.

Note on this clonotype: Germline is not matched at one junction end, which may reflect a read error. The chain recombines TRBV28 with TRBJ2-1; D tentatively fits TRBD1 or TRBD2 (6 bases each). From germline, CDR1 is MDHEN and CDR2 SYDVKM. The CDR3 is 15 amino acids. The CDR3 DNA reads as TGTGCCGGCTCCCCGGGGGCCAGCTCCTCCAATGAGCAGTTCTTC. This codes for CAGSPGASSSNEQFF.

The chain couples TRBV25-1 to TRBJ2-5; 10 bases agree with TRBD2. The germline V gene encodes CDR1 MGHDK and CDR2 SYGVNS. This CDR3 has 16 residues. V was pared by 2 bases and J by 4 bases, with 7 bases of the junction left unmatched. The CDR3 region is CASSEPSPSGRETQYF. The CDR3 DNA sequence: TGTGCCAGCAGTGAACCGTCTCCTAGCGGGAGAGAGACCCAGTACTTC.

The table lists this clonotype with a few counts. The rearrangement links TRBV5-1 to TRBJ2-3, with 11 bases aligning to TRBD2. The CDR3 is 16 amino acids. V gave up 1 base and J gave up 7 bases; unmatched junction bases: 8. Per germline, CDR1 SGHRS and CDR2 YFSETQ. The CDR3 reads CASSLRWLAGGHTQYF. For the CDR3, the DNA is TGCGCCAGCAGCTTGAGGTGGCTAGCGGGAGGACATACGCAGTATTTT.

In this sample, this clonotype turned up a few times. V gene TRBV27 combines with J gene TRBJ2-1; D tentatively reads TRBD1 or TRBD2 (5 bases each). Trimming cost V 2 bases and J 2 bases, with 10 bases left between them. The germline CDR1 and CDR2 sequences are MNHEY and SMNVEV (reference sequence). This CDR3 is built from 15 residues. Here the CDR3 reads CASSLKGTPYNEQFF. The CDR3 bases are TGTGCCAGCAGTTTAAAGGGGACCCCCTACAATGAGCAGTTCTTC.

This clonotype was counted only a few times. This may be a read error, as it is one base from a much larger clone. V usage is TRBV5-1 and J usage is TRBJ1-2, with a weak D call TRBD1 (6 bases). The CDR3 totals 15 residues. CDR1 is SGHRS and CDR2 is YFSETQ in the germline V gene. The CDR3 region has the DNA TGCGCCAGCAGCTTGGGGCAGGGGATTAACTATGGCCACACCTTC. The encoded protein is CASSLGQGINYGHTF.

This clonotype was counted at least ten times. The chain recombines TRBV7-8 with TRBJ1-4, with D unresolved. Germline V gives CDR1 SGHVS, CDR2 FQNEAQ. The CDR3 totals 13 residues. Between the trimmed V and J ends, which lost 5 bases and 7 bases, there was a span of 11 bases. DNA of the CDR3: TGTGCCAGCAGCGTCGGGCAGACTGAAAAACTGTTTTTT. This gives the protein CASSVGQTEKLFF.

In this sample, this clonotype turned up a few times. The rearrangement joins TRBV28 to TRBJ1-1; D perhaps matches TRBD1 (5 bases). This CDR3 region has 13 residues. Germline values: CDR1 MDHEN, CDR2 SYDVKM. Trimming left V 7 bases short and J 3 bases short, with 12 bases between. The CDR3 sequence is CASIRGLDTEAFF. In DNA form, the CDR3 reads TGTGCCAGCATTCGGGGCTTGGACACTGAAGCTTTCTTT.

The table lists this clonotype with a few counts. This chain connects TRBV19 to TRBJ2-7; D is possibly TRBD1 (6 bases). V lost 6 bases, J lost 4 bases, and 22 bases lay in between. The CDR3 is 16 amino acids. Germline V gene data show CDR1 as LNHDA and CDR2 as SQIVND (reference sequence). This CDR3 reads CASSPCKRGNCYEQYF. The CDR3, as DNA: TGTGCCAGTAGCCCTTGTAAAAGGGGGAATTGTTACGAGCAGTACTTC. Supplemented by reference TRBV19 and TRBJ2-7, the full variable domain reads DGGITQSPKYLFRKEGQNVTLSCEQNLNHDAMYWYRQDPGQGLRLIYYSQIVNDFQKGDIAEGYSVSREKKESFPLTVTSAQKNPTAFYLCASSPCKRGNCYEQYFGPGTRLTVT.

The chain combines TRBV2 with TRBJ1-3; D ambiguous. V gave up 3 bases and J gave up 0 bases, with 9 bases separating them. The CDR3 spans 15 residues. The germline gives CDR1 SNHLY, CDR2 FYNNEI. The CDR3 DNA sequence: TGTGCCAGCAGTGACCGGCAGAGCTCTGGAAACACCATATATTTT. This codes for CASSDRQSSGNTIYF.

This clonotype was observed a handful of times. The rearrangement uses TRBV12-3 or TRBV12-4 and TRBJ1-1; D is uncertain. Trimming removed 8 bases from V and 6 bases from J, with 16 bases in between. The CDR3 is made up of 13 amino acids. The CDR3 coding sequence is TGTGCCAGCTGTTACCCTCCCGCCCCTGAAGCTTTCTTT. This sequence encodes CASCYPPAPEAFF.

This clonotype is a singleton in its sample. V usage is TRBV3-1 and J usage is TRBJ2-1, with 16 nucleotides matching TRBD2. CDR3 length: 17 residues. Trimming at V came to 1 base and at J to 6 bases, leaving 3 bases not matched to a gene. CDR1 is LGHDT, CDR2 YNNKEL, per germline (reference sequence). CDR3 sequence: CASSQVGTSGRGNEQFF. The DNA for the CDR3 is TGTGCCAGCAGCCAAGTTGGGACTAGCGGGAGGGGCAATGAGCAGTTCTTC.

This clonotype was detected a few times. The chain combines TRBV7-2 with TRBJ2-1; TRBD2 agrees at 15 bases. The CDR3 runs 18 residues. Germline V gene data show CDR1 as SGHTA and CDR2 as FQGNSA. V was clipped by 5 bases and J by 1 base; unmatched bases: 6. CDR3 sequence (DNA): TGTGCCAGCAGCCCCCCGGGACTAGCGGGAGGTTCCTACAATGAGCAGTTCTTC. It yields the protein CASSPPGLAGGSYNEQFF.

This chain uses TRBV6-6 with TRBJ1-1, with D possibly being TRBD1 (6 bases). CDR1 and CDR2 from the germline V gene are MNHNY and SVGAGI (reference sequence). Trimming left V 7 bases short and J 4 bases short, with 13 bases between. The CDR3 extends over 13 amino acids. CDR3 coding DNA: TGTGCCAGCAATGAGGGGGTTGGCACTGAAGCTTTCTTT. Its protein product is CASNEGVGTEAFF.

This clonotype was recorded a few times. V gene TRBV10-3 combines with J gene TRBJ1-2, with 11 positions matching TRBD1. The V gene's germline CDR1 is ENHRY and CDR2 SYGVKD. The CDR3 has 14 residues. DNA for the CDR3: TGTGCTATTTCGGCCGGACAGGGGGCCGATGGCTACACCTTC. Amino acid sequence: CAISAGQGADGYTF.

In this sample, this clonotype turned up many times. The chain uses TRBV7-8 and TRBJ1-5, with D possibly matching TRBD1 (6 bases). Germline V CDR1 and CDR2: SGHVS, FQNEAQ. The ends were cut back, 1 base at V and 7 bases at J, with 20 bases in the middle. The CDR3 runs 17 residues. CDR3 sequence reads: CASSLGGAGLLGQPQHF. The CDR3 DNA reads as TGTGCCAGCAGCTTAGGGGGGGCGGGATTGCTAGGACAGCCCCAGCATTTT.

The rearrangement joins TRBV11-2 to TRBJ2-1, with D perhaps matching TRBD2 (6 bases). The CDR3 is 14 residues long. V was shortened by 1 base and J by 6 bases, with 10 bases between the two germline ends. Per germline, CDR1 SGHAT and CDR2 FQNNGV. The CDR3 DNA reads TGTGCCAGCAGCTTAGGACTAGTACCCAATGAGCAGTTCTTC. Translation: CASSLGLVPNEQFF.

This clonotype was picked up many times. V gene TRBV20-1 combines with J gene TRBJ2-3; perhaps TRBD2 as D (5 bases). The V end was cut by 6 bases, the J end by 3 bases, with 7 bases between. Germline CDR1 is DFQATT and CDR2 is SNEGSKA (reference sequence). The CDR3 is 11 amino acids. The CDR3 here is CSAPGTDTQYF. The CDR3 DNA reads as TGCAGTGCCCCGGGGACAGATACGCAGTATTTT.

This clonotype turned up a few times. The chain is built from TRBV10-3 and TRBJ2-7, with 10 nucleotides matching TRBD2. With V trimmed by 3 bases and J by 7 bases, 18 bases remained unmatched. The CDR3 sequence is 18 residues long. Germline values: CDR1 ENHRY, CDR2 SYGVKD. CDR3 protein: CAISDALHRAGGPGEQYF. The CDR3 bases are TGTGCCATCAGTGACGCCCTTCACCGAGCGGGAGGGCCAGGGGAGCAGTACTTC.

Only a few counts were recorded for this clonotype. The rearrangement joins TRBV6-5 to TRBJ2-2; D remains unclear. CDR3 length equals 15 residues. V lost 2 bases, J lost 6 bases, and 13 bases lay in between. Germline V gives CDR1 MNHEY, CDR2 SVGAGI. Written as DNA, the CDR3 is TGTGCCAGCAGTTACGAACAGTCGATCGCCGGGGAGCTGTTTTTT. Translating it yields CASSYEQSIAGELFF.

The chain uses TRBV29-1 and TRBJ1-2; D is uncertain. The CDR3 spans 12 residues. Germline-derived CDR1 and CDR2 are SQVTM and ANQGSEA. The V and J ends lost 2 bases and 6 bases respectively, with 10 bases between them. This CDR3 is CSVESGINGYTF. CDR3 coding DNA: TGCAGCGTTGAATCGGGGATTAATGGCTACACCTTC.

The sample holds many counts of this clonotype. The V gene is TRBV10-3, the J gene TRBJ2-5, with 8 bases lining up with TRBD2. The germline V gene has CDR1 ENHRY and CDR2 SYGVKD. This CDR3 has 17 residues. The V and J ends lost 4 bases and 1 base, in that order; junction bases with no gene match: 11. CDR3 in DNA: TGTGCCATCAGTGCCCTTGGGGGCGCGGGAGGCCAAGAGACCCAGTACTTC. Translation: CAISALGGAGGQETQYF.

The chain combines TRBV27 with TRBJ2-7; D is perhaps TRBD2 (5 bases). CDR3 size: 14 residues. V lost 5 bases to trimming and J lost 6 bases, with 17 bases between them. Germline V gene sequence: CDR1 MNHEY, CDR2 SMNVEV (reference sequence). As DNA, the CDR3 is TGTGCCAGCAGTCCCCGGCGGGTCTACTCCGAGCAGTACTTC. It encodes CASSPRRVYSEQYF.

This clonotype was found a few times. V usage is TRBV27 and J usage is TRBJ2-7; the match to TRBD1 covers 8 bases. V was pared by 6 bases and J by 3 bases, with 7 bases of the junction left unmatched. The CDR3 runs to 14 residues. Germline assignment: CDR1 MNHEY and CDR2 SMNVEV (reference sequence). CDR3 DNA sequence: TGTGCCAGCAGCCGGACTGGACAGGGCTACGAGCAGTACTTC. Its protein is CASSRTGQGYEQYF.

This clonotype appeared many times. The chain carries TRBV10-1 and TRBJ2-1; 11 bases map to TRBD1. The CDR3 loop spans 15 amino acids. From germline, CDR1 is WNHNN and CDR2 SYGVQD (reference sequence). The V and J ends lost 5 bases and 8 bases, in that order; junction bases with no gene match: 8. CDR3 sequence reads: CASSLSGTGGHEQFF. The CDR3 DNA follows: TGCGCCAGCAGTCTTTCCGGGACAGGGGGGCATGAGCAGTTCTTC.

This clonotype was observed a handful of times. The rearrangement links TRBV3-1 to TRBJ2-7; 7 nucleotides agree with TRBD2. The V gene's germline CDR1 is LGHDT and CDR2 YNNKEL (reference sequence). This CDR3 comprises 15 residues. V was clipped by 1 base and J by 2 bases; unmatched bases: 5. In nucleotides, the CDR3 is TGTGCCAGCAGCCAAGGGAGGGAGGGCGCCTACGAGCAGTACTTC. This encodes CASSQGREGAYEQYF.

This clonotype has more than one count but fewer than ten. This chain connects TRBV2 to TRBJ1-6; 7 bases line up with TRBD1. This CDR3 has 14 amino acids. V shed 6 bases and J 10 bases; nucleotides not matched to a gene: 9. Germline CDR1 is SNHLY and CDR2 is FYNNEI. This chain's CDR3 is CASRGDSETSPLHF. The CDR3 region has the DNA TGTGCCAGCAGGGGGGACAGTGAGACGTCACCCCTCCACTTT.

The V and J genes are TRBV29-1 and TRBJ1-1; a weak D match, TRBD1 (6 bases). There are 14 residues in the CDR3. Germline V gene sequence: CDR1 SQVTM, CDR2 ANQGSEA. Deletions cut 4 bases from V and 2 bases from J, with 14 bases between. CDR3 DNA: TGCAGCGTTGCATCGACAGGAACTAACACTGAAGCTTTCTTT. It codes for CSVASTGTNTEAFF.

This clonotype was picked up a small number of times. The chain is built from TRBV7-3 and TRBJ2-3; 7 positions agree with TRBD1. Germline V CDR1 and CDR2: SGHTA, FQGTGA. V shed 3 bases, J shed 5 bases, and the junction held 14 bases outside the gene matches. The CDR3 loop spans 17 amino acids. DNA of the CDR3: TGTGCCAGCAGCTTGAGGGGGCCGGGCCTAGTAGGAGATACGCAGTATTTT. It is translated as CASSLRGPGLVGDTQYF.